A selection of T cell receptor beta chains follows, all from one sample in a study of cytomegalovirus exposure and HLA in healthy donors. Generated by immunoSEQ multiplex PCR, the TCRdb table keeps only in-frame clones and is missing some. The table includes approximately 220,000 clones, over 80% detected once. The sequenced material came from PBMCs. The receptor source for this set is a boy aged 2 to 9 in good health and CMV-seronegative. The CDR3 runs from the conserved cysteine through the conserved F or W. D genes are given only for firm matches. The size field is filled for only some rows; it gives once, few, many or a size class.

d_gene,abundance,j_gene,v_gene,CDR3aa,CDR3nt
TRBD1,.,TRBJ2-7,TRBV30,CALIRDRGTYEQYF,TGTGCCTTAATCCGGGACAGGGGGACCTACGAGCAGTACTTC
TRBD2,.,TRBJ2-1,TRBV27,CASSSLAALHEQFF,TGTGCCAGCAGTTCGCTAGCGGCGCTACATGAGCAGTTCTTC
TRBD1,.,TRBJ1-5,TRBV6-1,CASSEEGQGALLVQPQHF,TGTGCCAGCAGTGAAGAGGGACAGGGGGCCCTCCTTGTTCAGCCCCAGCATTTT
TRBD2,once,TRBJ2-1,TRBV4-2,CASSQGLAGAGEQFF,TGTGCCAGCAGCCAAGGACTAGCGGGGGCGGGGGAGCAGTTCTTC
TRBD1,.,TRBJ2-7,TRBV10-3,CAISPRQGQGYEQYF,TGTGCCATCAGTCCCCGACAGGGACAGGGCTACGAGCAGTACTTC
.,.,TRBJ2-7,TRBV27,CASSLSFVADYYEQYF,TGTGCCAGCAGTTTATCTTTCGTGGCAGATTACTACGAGCAGTACTTC
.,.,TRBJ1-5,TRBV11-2,CASSQTGNSNQPQHF,TGTGCCAGCAGCCAAACAGGGAATAGCAATCAGCCCCAGCATTTT
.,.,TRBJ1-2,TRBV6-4,CASRGSGTSNYGYTF,TGTGCCAGTAGGGGGAGTGGAACTTCTAACTATGGCTACACCTTC
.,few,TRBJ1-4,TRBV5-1,CASSLNGGNEKLFF,TGCGCCAGCAGCTTGAACGGCGGTAATGAAAAACTGTTTTTT
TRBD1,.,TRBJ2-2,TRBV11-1,CASRMDRAGTGELFF,TGTGCCAGCAGAATGGACAGGGCGGGCACCGGGGAGCTGTTTTTT
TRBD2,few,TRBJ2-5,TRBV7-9,CASSFLAGAETQYF,TGTGCCAGCAGCTTCCTAGCGGGAGCGGAGACCCAGTACTTC
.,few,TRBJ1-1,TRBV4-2,CASSQVQGLMTEAFF,TGTGCCAGCAGCCAAGTGCAGGGTCTGATGACTGAAGCTTTCTTT
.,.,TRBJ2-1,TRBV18,CASSPRASDYEQFF,TGTGCCAGCTCACCGAGGGCTAGCGACTATGAGCAGTTCTTC
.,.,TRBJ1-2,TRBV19,CASHWGGGYTF,TGTGCCAGCCACTGGGGGGGCGGCTACACCTTC
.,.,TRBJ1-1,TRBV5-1,CASSLDRVVTEAFF,TGCGCCAGCAGCTTGGACAGGGTTGTGACTGAAGCTTTCTTT